A selection of T cell receptor beta chains follows, all from one sample in a study of cytomegalovirus exposure and HLA in healthy donors. Clones were sequenced by immunoSEQ multiplex PCR, and TCRdb holds only the in-frame ones, with some missing. The listing contains 50,000 or so clones. The specimen was PBMCs. The receptor set was obtained from a woman aged 40 to 49 in good health and CMV-seronegative. Each CDR3 is given with its conserved first and last residue. Each record gives: V gene, J gene, D gene, CDR3 protein, CDR3 DNA. A D gene is named only where the DNA matches it firmly.

V gene: TRBV28; J gene: TRBJ1-4; D gene: TRBD1; CDR3 protein: CASSTGQDHEKLFF; CDR3 DNA: TGTGCCAGCAGTACGGGACAGGACCATGAAAAACTGTTTTTT
V gene: TRBV5-1; J gene: TRBJ1-1; D gene: TRBD1; CDR3 protein: CASSLGDRGTEAFF; CDR3 DNA: TGCGCCAGCAGCTTGGGGGACAGGGGCACTGAAGCTTTCTTT
V gene: TRBV7-9; J gene: TRBJ2-5; D gene: TRBD2; CDR3 protein: CASTPSGSGETQYF; CDR3 DNA: TGTGCCAGCACGCCTAGCGGGAGTGGGGAGACCCAGTACTTC
V gene: TRBV9; J gene: TRBJ2-2; D gene: NA; CDR3 protein: CASGGANTGELFF; CDR3 DNA: TGTGCCAGCGGGGGCGCGAACACCGGGGAGCTGTTTTTT
V gene: TRBV9; J gene: TRBJ1-2; D gene: NA; CDR3 protein: CASSAQVIGAGYGYTF; CDR3 DNA: TGTGCCAGCAGCGCCCAGGTGATAGGGGCAGGCTATGGCTACACCTTC
V gene: TRBV9; J gene: TRBJ2-7; D gene: NA; CDR3 protein: CASSPGGQGPPYEQYF; CDR3 DNA: TGTGCCAGCAGCCCCGGTGGGCAGGGGCCTCCCTACGAGCAGTACTTC
V gene: TRBV19; J gene: TRBJ2-3; D gene: NA; CDR3 protein: CASSIQASTDTQYF; CDR3 DNA: TGTGCCAGTAGTATACAGGCATCCACAGATACGCAGTATTTT
V gene: TRBV11-1; J gene: TRBJ2-7; D gene: NA; CDR3 protein: CASSGMVGGDPYEQYF; CDR3 DNA: TGTGCCAGCAGCGGGATGGTAGGGGGGGACCCCTACGAGCAGTACTTC
V gene: TRBV7-9; J gene: TRBJ2-5; D gene: NA; CDR3 protein: CASSAVEERENQYF; CDR3 DNA: TGTGCCAGCAGCGCCGTGGAGGAAAGAGAGAACCAGTACTTC
V gene: TRBV6-1; J gene: TRBJ2-2; D gene: NA; CDR3 protein: CASSVYGPNTGELFF; CDR3 DNA: TGTGCCAGCAGTGTTTACGGTCCCAACACCGGGGAGCTGTTTTTT
V gene: TRBV18; J gene: TRBJ2-5; D gene: NA; CDR3 protein: CASSPKQGGKETQYF; CDR3 DNA: TGTGCCAGCTCACCAAAACAGGGAGGGAAAGAGACCCAGTACTTC